This T cell receptor beta chain comes out of a study of beta chain features in type 1 diabetes. The study, taken as a whole, reports: When VDJ junctions were examined, type 1 diabetes patients showed fewer insertions and more deletions. Shorter TCRB CDR3s, moderately but significantly so, were found in Type 1 diabetes patients in all four CD4+ subsets.

The study reverse transcribed the entire isolated RNA, so it sequenced expressed TCRB transcripts. Some 4 million reads were obtained on average from naive, central memory and regulatory T cell samples. Assay used: immunoSEQ multiplex PCR; TCRdb lists only in-frame clones, some missing. The data show approximately 44,000 clones, around 52% seen once. A note on this clone: Its antigen is not known.

CD4+ naive, central memory, regulatory and stem cell-like memory subsets were isolated by sorting on CD45RO/CCR7/CD25/CD127/CD95/CD27. The clonotype originates from a woman aged 18-35 years in good health. Sequencing was performed on Tregs from blood.

CDR3 region: CASSLRGTGDSPLHF. The CDR3 DNA is TGTGCCAGCAGTCTTCGTGGGACAGGGGATTCACCCCTCCACTTT. The V call is TRBV7-9, the J call TRBJ1-6, with 10 nucleotides matching TRBD1. CDR1 is SEHNR and CDR2 is FQNEAQ in the germline V gene (reference sequence). CDR3 size: 15 residues. V lost 6 bases and J lost 8; bases outside the gene matches: 7. Looking up the rest from reference TRBV7-9 and TRBJ1-6 gives the full variable domain: DTGVSQNPRHKITKRGQNVTFRCDPISEHNRLYWYRQTLGQGPEFLTYFQNEAQLEKSRLLSDRFSAERPKGSFSTLEIQRTEQGDSAMYLCASSLRGTGDSPLHFGNGTRLTVT.